These 31 T cell receptor beta chains came from one sample sequenced in a study of blood T cell repertoires in COVID-19 (dated by TCRdb to 2018 to 2020). To prepare the library, the immunoSEQ multiplex PCR assay was applied. Entries here come from immuneACCESS through TCRdb and include only in-frame sequences with V and J called. Some clones fail to appear in such tables; in the studies checked, an unresolved V gene covers under half of the shortfall, and the cause of the remainder is unknown. A total of tens of thousands of clones appear in this sample, around 87% of them only once. The top ten clonotypes cover about 8% of the sample. Sequencing was performed on peripheral blood. All receptors derive from a man of 80 years or more with active or convalescent COVID-19.

The V gene is TRBV29-1, the J gene TRBJ1-1; TRBD1 is a possible D gene (6 bases). V was cut by 0 bases and J by 0 bases, with 11 bases left in between. Germline V CDR1 and CDR2: SQVTM, ANQGSEA. The CDR3 has 15 amino acids. This CDR3 reads CSVEDPSGVNTEAFF. The CDR3 nucleotides are TGCAGCGTTGAAGATCCATCAGGGGTGAACACTGAAGCTTTCTTT. Full variable domain (outside the CDR3, taken from reference TRBV29-1 and TRBJ1-1): SAVISQKPSRDICQRGTSLTIQCQVDSQVTMMFWYRQQPGQSLTLIATANQGSEATYESGFVIDKFPISRPNLTFSTLTVSNMSPEDSSIYLCSVEDPSGVNTEAFFGQGTRLTVV.

This chain connects TRBV7-9 to TRBJ2-7; TRBD2 is a possible D gene (6 bases). The CDR3 contains 14 residues. Germline CDR1 and CDR2: SEHNR and FQNEAQ (reference sequence). The V and J ends lost 1 base and 5 bases respectively, with 12 bases between them. The CDR3 sequence: CASSLGAPGDEQYV. In nucleotides, the CDR3 is TGTGCCAGCAGCTTAGGAGCGCCGGGGGACGAGCAGTACGTC.

With regard to this clone: An end of the junction differs from the germline gene, which may be a read error. The chain couples TRBV6-1 to TRBJ1-1, with 7 nucleotides matching TRBD1. The CDR3 is 12 residues long. Germline CDR1 MNHNS, CDR2 SASEGT. This CDR3 reads CASSERQGEKSF. The CDR3 nucleotides read TGTGCCAGCAGTGAACGACAGGGAGAGAAATCCTTT.

The rearrangement uses TRBV5-8 and TRBJ1-5; D possibly corresponds to TRBD1 (6 bases). CDR1 is SGHTS, CDR2 YDEGEE, per germline. The V end lost 1 base, the J end lost 1 base, and 15 bases lay between the germline ends. CDR3 size: 17 residues. The CDR3 loop reads CASSLLLSGQSNQPQHF. DNA of the CDR3: TGTGCCAGCAGCTTGCTACTCTCCGGACAGAGCAATCAGCCCCAGCATTTT.

This clone was seen a few times. The rearrangement uses TRBV7-9 and TRBJ1-5; D possibly corresponds to TRBD1 (5 bases). The V gene lost 0 bases and the J gene lost 5 bases, with 11 bases spanning the gap. The CDR3 runs 15 residues. Germline lookup yields CDR1 SEHNR and CDR2 FQNEAQ (reference sequence). CDR3 region: CASSLAGLGDQPQHF. CDR3 nucleotides: TGTGCCAGCAGCTTAGCAGGGCTAGGGGATCAGCCCCAGCATTTT.

This chain uses TRBV5-4 with TRBJ2-5, with a weak D call TRBD1 (6 bases). With 2 bases removed from V and 0 bases from J, the gap between germline ends came to 8 bases. Germline CDR1 reads SGHNT; CDR2 reads YYREEE (reference sequence). CDR3 length: 14 amino acids. For the CDR3, the DNA is TGTGCCAGCAGCTTCACAGGGTACCAAGAGACCCAGTACTTC. This translates into CASSFTGYQETQYF.

The chain is built from TRBV7-2 and TRBJ2-3; 9 bases are a match to TRBD1. The germline V gene encodes CDR1 SGHTA and CDR2 FQGNSA. The CDR3 is 16 amino acids. With V trimmed by 4 bases and J by 1 base, 6 bases remained unmatched. The CDR3 sequence is CASSWGQGTRTDTQYF. In nucleotides, the CDR3 is TGTGCCAGCAGCTGGGGACAGGGCACCCGCACAGATACGCAGTATTTT.

V is TRBV18 and J is TRBJ1-2, with 7 bases aligning to TRBD1. This CDR3 region has 14 residues. With 6 bases clipped from V and 4 bases from J, the junction kept 8 bases outside the gene matches. The germline CDR1 and CDR2 sequences are KGHSH and LQKENI. In DNA, the CDR3 is TGTGCCAGCTCCGAGACAGGGAACGCCTATGGCTACACCTTC. Amino acids: CASSETGNAYGYTF.

The rearrangement links TRBV6-4 to TRBJ2-2; 10 bases are shared with TRBD2. From germline, CDR1 is MRHNA and CDR2 SNTAGT. The CDR3 is 15 amino acids. The V segment lost 3 bases and the J segment 3 bases; nucleotides outside the gene matches: 1. CDR3: CASSELAGDTGELFF. The CDR3 DNA reads TGTGCCAGCAGTGAGCTAGCGGGGGACACCGGGGAGCTGTTTTTT.

The chain employs TRBV15 and TRBJ2-1; 12 positions agree with TRBD2. The J segment lost 4 bases and the V segment lost 4 bases, leaving 8 bases of the junction unmatched. CDR1 LNHNV and CDR2 YYDKDF come from the germline V gene (reference sequence). The CDR3 spans 17 residues. CDR3 bases: TGTGCCACCAGCACGACTAGCGGGAGTTGGGCTTACAATGAGCAGTTCTTC. Translated, it gives CATSTTSGSWAYNEQFF.

CDR3: CASSPLRQGANTIYF. The CDR3 DNA reads as TGCGCCAGCAGCCCCCTCCGACAGGGGGCTAACACCATATATTTT. The gene calls are TRBV5-1 and TRBJ1-3; 10 bases map to TRBD1. The CDR3 has 15 residues. Germline V lookup: CDR1 SGHRS, CDR2 YFSETQ. The V and J ends lost 4 bases and 7 bases, in that order; junction bases with no gene match: 8.

The chain carries TRBV2 and TRBJ1-2; TRBD1 agrees at 7 bases. The V and J ends lost 6 bases and 0 bases, in that order; junction bases with no gene match: 4. The V gene's germline CDR1 is SNHLY and CDR2 FYNNEI. The CDR3 length is 14 residues. The DNA of the CDR3 is TGTGCCAGCAGCCTGACAGGGTCTAACTATGGCTACACCTTC. It encodes CASSLTGSNYGYTF.

DNA for the CDR3: TGTGCCAGCCTAGGGGACTATGGCTACACCTTC. Translating gives CASLGDYGYTF. The chain combines TRBV19 with TRBJ1-2, with D maybe TRBD1 (5 bases). With 9 bases removed from V and 3 bases from J, the gap between germline ends came to 8 bases. The CDR3 totals 11 residues. Germline CDR1 LNHDA, CDR2 SQIVND (reference sequence). The whole variable domain, filled in from reference TRBV19 and TRBJ1-2, reads DGGITQSPKYLFRKEGQNVTLSCEQNLNHDAMYWYRQDPGQGLRLIYYSQIVNDFQKGDIAEGYSVSREKKESFPLTVTSAQKNPTAFYLCASLGDYGYTFGSGTRLTVV.

The genes are TRBV6-5 and TRBJ2-2; maybe TRBD2 (6 bases). The CDR3 loop spans 15 amino acids. Germline V CDR1 and CDR2: MNHEY, SVGAGI. The germline V and J ends were trimmed by 6 bases and 7 bases, with 18 bases remaining between them. CDR3 sequence: CASRVGLLGGGELFF. The CDR3 DNA reads TGTGCCAGCAGAGTGGGACTCCTTGGGGGCGGGGAGCTGTTTTTT.

The rearrangement uses TRBV11-2 and TRBJ2-5; 15 nucleotides align to TRBD2. This CDR3 has 18 residues. Germline loops: CDR1 SGHAT, CDR2 FQNNGV. V gave up 7 bases and J gave up 4 bases; unmatched junction bases: 13. For the CDR3, the DNA is TGTGCCAGCACCCGACGAGGACTAGCGGGGGGGCTCGTAGAGACCCAGTACTTC. Translation: CASTRRGLAGGLVETQYF.

The chain recombines TRBV11-3 with TRBJ2-1; tentatively, D is TRBD1 (6 bases). Between the trimmed V and J ends, which lost 9 bases and 4 bases, there was a span of 16 bases. From germline, CDR1 is SGHNT and CDR2 YENEEA. The length of the CDR3 is 14 residues. CDR3 nucleotide sequence: TGTGCCAGTCGCCGGGTACAGGGTTACAATGAGCAGTTCTTC. It encodes CASRRVQGYNEQFF.

The rearrangement links TRBV19 to TRBJ1-1; tentatively, D is TRBD1 (6 bases). Germline loops: CDR1 LNHDA, CDR2 SQIVND (reference sequence). The CDR3 is 12 residues long. Trimming cost V 5 bases and J 7 bases, with 11 bases left between them. Here the CDR3 DNA reads TGTGCCAGTAGTCTGCGACAGGTTGAAGCTTTCTTT. It translates to CASSLRQVEAFF.

V and J are TRBV6-5 and TRBJ1-5, with 8 bases matching TRBD1. The CDR3 covers 13 residues. Looked up from germline, CDR1 is MNHEY and CDR2 is SVGAGI. With V trimmed by 6 bases and J by 7 bases, 5 bases remained unmatched. The CDR3, as DNA: TGTGCCAGCAGGGACAGGGTTGAGCAGCCCCAGCATTTT. Amino acids: CASRDRVEQPQHF.

V and J are TRBV6-4 and TRBJ2-3; the match to TRBD2 covers 11 bases. The V and J ends lost 5 bases and 6 bases, in that order; junction bases with no gene match: 4. Germline lookup yields CDR1 MRHNA and CDR2 SNTAGT. The CDR3 spans 14 residues. As DNA, the CDR3 is TGTGCCAGCAGTTTAGCGGGGGGGCCGGATACGCAGTATTTT. This codes for CASSLAGGPDTQYF.

The chain recombines TRBV9 with TRBJ2-3; maybe TRBD1 (6 bases). V dropped 2 bases and J dropped 0 bases, with 13 bases sitting between them. The CDR3 totals 16 residues. Germline loops: CDR1 SGDLS, CDR2 YYNGEE. The CDR3 region has the DNA TGTGCCAGCAGCGTTAAAACGGGACAAAGCACAGATACGCAGTATTTT. The encoded protein is CASSVKTGQSTDTQYF.

V gene TRBV10-3 combines with J gene TRBJ1-2, with D possibly being TRBD1 (6 bases). Trimming left V 0 bases short and J 5 bases short, with 16 bases between. The CDR3 has 16 amino acids. Germline-derived CDR1 and CDR2 are ENHRY and SYGVKD. The CDR3 nucleotides read TGTGCCATCAGTGAGTCCCCAGGCCAGGGGTTATATGGCTACACCTTC. This encodes CAISESPGQGLYGYTF.

The genes are TRBV11-2 and TRBJ1-6, with no clear D. Trimming removed 5 bases at V and 4 bases at J, with 18 bases between. The germline V gene has CDR1 SGHAT and CDR2 FQNNGV. The CDR3 is 17 residues long. In nucleotides, the CDR3 is TGTGCCAGCAGCACTAGAAGGGTTCCGATGTATAATTCACCCCTCCACTTT. Encoded protein: CASSTRRVPMYNSPLHF. The complete variable domain, with remaining parts taken from reference TRBV11-2 and TRBJ1-6, reads EAGVAQSPRYKIIEKRQSVAFWCNPISGHATLYWYQQILGQGPKLLIQFQNNGVVDDSQLPKDRFSAERLKGVDSTLKIQPAKLEDSAVYLCASSTRRVPMYNSPLHFGNGTRLTVT.

V gene TRBV10-3 combines with J gene TRBJ1-5, with D hard to call. The length of the CDR3 is 13 residues. Germline-derived CDR1 and CDR2 are ENHRY and SYGVKD. The ends were cut back, 4 bases at V and 0 bases at J, with 4 bases in the middle. CDR3 protein: CAISVNSNQPQHF. CDR3 nucleotide sequence: TGTGCCATCAGTGTAAATAGCAATCAGCCCCAGCATTTT.

This clone was counted between two and nine times. The chain joins TRBV20-1 to TRBJ1-2, with 10 bases matching TRBD1. This CDR3 is built from 14 residues. CDR1 and CDR2 (germline): DFQATT, SNEGSKA (reference sequence). V lost 6 bases, J lost 4 bases, and 8 bases stayed unmatched. CDR3 loop: CSASVGQGIYGYTF. In nucleotides, the CDR3 is TGCAGTGCCAGTGTGGGACAGGGGATCTATGGCTACACCTTC.

The CDR3: CAASSGFSGTDTQYF. The CDR3 DNA sequence: TGTGCCGCCTCGAGCGGGTTTAGCGGCACAGATACGCAGTATTTT. V is TRBV3-1 (or the pseudogene TRBV3-2) and J is TRBJ2-3; TRBD2 is a possible D gene (6 bases). The CDR3 covers 15 residues. CDR1 and CDR2 (germline): LGHDT, YNNKEL (reference sequence). V was clipped by 11 bases and J by 1 base, with 19 bases between them.

V gene TRBV10-3 combines with J gene TRBJ2-3; TRBD2 aligns across 14 bases. This CDR3 has 16 amino acids. From germline, CDR1 is ENHRY and CDR2 SYGVKD. J lost 6 bases, V lost 0 bases, and 2 bases had no gene match. The CDR3 region has the DNA TGTGCCATCAGTGAGTCAGGACTAGCGGGGGGCGATACGCAGTATTTT. Its translation: CAISESGLAGGDTQYF.

J is TRBJ1-4 and V is TRBV10-1, with D perhaps TRBD1 (5 bases). Trimming left V 5 bases short and J 10 bases short, with 11 bases between. Germline CDR1 and CDR2: WNHNN and SYGVQD (reference sequence). The CDR3 is 12 amino acids. In DNA form, the CDR3 reads TGCGCCAGCAGTCCCCCCCAGGGAAAACTGTTTTTT. Translation: CASSPPQGKLFF.

The chain has TRBV25-1 and TRBJ2-3, with D maybe TRBD2 (5 bases). CDR1 is MGHDK and CDR2 is SYGVNS in the germline V gene. This CDR3 spans 15 amino acids. V lost 7 bases and J lost 1, with 15 bases in between. The CDR3: CASNSPRGGTDTQYF. For the CDR3, the DNA is TGTGCCAGCAACTCACCCCGGGGAGGCACAGATACGCAGTATTTT. Complete variable domain (other parts from reference TRBV25-1 and TRBJ2-3): EADIYQTPRYLVIGTGKKITLECSQTMGHDKMYWYQQDPGMELHLIHYSYGVNSTEKGDLSSESTVSRIRTEHFPLTLESARPSHTSQYLCASNSPRGGTDTQYFGPGTRLTVL.

This chain joins TRBV4-1 and TRBJ2-6, with 10 positions matching TRBD1. The CDR3 contains 17 residues. With V trimmed by 0 bases and J by 3 bases, 2 bases remained unmatched. Germline V gene data show CDR1 as MGHRA and CDR2 as YSYEKL. The CDR3 DNA sequence: TGCGCCAGCAGCCAAGATGACAGGGGGCATGGGGCCAACGTCCTGACTTTC. It translates to CASSQDDRGHGANVLTF.

The V gene is TRBV5-1, the J gene TRBJ2-1; D is possibly TRBD2 (6 bases). V lost 3 bases to trimming and J lost 1 base, with 14 bases between them. CDR3 length: 16 amino acids. CDR1 is SGHRS, CDR2 YFSETQ, per germline. For the CDR3, the DNA is TGCGCCAGCAGCTACAGACTAGAGGGGTCCTACAATGAGCAGTTCTTC. It specifies CASSYRLEGSYNEQFF.

This clone was seen a few times. The rearrangement joins TRBV19 to TRBJ1-5; 8 positions agree with TRBD1. V lost 6 bases to trimming and J lost 1 base; unmatched junction nucleotides: 5. This CDR3 is built from 15 residues. The germline V gene encodes CDR1 LNHDA and CDR2 SQIVND (reference sequence). CDR3 loop: CASRRQGSSNQPQHF. As DNA, the CDR3 is TGTGCCAGTAGGAGACAGGGGTCAAGCAATCAGCCCCAGCATTTT.